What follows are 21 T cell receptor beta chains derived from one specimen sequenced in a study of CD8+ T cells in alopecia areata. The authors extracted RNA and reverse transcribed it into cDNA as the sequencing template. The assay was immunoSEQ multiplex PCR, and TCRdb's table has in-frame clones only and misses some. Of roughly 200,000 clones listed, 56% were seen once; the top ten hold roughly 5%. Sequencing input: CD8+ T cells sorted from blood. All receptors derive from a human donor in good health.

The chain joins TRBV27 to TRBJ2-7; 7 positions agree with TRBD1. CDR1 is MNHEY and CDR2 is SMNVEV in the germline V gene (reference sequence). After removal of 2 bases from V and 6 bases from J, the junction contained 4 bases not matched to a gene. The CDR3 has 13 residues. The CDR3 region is CASSLKGAGEQYF. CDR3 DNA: TGTGCCAGCAGTTTAAAGGGGGCGGGCGAGCAGTACTTC.

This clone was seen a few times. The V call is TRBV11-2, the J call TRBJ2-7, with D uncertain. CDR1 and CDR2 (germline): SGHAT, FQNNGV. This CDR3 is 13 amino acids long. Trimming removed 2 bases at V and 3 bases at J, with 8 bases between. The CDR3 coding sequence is TGTGCCAGCAGCTTACGCAGAAACTACGAGCAGTACTTC. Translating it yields CASSLRRNYEQYF.

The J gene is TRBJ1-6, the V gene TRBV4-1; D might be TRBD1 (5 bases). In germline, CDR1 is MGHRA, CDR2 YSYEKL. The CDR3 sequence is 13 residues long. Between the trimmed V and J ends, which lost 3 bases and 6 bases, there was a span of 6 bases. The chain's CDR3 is CASSQTANSPLHF. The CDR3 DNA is TGCGCCAGCAGCCAGACAGCTAATTCACCCCTCCACTTT.

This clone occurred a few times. CDR3 sequence (DNA): TGTGCCAGCAGCTTGCGGGGGTATTCACCCCTCCACTTT. It codes for CASSLRGYSPLHF. This sequence joins TRBV5-6 and TRBJ1-6; tentatively, D is TRBD1 (5 bases). The V gene's germline CDR1 is SGHDT and CDR2 YYEEEE. The CDR3 extends over 13 amino acids. V lost 1 base and J 8 bases, leaving 7 bases between the germline ends.

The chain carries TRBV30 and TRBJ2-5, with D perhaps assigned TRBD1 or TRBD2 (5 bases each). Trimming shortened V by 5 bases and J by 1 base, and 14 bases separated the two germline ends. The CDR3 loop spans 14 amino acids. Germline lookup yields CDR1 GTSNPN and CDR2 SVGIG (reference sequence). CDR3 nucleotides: TGTGCCTGGGTCATTTCCGGGGCCCAAGAGACCCAGTACTTC. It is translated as CAWVISGAQETQYF.

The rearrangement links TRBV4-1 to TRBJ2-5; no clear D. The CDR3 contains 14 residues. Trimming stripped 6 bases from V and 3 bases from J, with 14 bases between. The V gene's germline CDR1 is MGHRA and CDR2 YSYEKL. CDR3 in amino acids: CASSLGPAEETQYF. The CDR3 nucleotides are TGCGCCAGCAGTCTCGGGCCAGCCGAAGAGACCCAGTACTTC.

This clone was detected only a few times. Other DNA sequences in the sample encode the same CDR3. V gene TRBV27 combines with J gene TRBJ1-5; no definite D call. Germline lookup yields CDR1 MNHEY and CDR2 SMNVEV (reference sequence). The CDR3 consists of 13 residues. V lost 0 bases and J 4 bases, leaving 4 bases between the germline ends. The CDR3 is CASSLSVNQPQHF. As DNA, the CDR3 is TGTGCCAGCAGTTTATCGGTAAATCAGCCCCAGCATTTT.

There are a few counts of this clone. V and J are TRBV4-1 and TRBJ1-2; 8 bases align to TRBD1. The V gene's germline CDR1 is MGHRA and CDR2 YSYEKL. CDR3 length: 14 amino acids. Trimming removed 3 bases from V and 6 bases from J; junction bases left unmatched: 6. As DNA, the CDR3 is TGCGCCAGCAGCCATGGAGGACAGGGTGATGGCTACACCTTC. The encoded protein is CASSHGGQGDGYTF.

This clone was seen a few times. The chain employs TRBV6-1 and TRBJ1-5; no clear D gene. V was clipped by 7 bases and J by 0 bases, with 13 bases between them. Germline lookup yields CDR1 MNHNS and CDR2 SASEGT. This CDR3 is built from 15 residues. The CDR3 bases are TGTGCCAGCATCCTCTCCGGGGATAGCAATCAGCCCCAGCATTTT. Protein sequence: CASILSGDSNQPQHF.

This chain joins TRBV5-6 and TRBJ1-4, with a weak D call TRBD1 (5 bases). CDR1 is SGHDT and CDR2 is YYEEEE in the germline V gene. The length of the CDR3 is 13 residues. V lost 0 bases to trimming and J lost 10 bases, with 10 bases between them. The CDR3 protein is CASSLGGEGKLFF. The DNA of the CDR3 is TGTGCCAGCAGCTTGGGGGGCGAAGGAAAACTGTTTTTT.

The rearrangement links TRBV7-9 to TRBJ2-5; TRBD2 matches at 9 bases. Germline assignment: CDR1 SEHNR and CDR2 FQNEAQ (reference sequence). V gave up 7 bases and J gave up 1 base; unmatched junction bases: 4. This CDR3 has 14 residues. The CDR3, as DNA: TGTGCCAGCATATCTAGCGGGGCCCAAGAGACCCAGTACTTC. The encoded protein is CASISSGAQETQYF. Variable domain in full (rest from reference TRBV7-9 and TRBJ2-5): DTGVSQNPRHKITKRGQNVTFRCDPISEHNRLYWYRQTLGQGPEFLTYFQNEAQLEKSRLLSDRFSAERPKGSFSTLEIQRTEQGDSAMYLCASISSGAQETQYFGPGTRLLVL.

The CDR3 DNA reads as TGTGCCAGCAGTTACTCGAGCCTTCCAGATACGCAGTATTTT. This encodes CASSYSSLPDTQYF. The rearrangement joins TRBV6-5 to TRBJ2-3; D ambiguous. In germline, CDR1 is MNHEY, CDR2 SVGAGI. With 0 bases removed from V and 4 bases from J, the gap between germline ends came to 8 bases. The CDR3 is made up of 14 amino acids.

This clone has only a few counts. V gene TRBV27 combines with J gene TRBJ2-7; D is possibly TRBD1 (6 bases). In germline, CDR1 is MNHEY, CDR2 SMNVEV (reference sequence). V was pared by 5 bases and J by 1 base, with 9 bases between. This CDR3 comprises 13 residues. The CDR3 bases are TGTGCCAGCAGTATTACAGGGTCCTACGAGCAGTACTTC. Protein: CASSITGSYEQYF.

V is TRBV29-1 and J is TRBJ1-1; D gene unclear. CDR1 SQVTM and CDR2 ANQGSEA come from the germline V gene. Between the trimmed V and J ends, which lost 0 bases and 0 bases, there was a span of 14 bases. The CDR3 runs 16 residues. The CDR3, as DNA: TGCAGCGTTGAAGATGAACGAGGGAGAGTGAACACTGAAGCTTTCTTT. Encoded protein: CSVEDERGRVNTEAFF.

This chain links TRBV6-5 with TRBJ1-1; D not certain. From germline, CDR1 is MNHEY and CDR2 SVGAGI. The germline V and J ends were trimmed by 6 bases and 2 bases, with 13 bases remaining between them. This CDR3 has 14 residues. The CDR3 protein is CASSPGLTNTEAFF. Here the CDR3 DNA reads TGTGCCAGCAGCCCCGGACTTACAAACACTGAAGCTTTCTTT.

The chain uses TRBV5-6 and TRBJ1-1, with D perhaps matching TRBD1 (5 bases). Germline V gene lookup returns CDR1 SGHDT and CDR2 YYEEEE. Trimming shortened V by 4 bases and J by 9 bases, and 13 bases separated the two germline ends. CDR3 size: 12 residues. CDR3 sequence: CASSANQGQAFF. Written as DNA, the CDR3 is TGTGCCAGCAGCGCAAACCAGGGACAAGCTTTCTTT.

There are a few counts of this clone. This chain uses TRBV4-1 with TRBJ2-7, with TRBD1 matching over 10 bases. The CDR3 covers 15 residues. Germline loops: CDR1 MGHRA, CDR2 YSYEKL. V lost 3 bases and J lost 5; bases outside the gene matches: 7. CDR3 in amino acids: CASSQPGQGFNEQYF. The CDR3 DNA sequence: TGCGCCAGCAGCCAGCCGGGACAGGGGTTCAACGAGCAGTACTTC.

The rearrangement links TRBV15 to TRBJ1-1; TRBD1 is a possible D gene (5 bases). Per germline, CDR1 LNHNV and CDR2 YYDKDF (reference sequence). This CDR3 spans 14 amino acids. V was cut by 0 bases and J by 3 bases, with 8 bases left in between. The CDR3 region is CATSRDWGHTEAFF. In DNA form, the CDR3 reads TGTGCCACCAGCAGAGATTGGGGACACACTGAAGCTTTCTTT.

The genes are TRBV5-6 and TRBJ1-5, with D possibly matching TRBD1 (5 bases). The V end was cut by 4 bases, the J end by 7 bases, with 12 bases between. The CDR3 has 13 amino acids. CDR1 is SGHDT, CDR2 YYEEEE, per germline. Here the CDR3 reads CASSTRQLQPQHF. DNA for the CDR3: TGTGCCAGCAGCACTCGACAGTTGCAGCCCCAGCATTTT.

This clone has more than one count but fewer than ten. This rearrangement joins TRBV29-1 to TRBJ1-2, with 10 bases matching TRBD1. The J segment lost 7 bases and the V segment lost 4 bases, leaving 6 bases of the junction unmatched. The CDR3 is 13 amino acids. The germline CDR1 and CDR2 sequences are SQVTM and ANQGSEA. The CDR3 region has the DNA TGCAGCGTTGTTAGGGACAGGGGACCTGGCTACACCTTC. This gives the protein CSVVRDRGPGYTF. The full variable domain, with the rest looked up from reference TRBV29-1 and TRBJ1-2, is SAVISQKPSRDICQRGTSLTIQCQVDSQVTMMFWYRQQPGQSLTLIATANQGSEATYESGFVIDKFPISRPNLTFSTLTVSNMSPEDSSIYLCSVVRDRGPGYTFGSGTRLTVV.

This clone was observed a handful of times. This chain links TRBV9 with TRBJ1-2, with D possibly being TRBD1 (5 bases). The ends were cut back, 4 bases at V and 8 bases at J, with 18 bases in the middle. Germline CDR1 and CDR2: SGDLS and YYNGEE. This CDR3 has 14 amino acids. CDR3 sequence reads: CASSPPAEGPGYTF. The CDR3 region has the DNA TGTGCCAGCAGCCCCCCCGCGGAGGGGCCCGGCTACACCTTC. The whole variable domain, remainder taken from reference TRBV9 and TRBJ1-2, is DSGVTQTPKHLITATGQRVTLRCSPRSGDLSVYWYQQSLDQGLQFLIQYYNGEERAKGNILERFSAQQFPDLHSELNLSSLELGDSALYFCASSPPAEGPGYTFGSGTRLTVV.